This TCR beta chain comes out of a study of metastatic and nonmetastatic thyroid tumors. This clone appeared many times. This CDR3 is 15 amino acids long. Germline V gives CDR1 MNHEY, CDR2 SVGEGT. Trimming took off 2 bases at V and 2 bases at J, with 10 bases between the two ends. TCRdb re-called the PCR reads through MiXCR. The sample records about 31,000 clones, 18% being singletons. Prior to thyroid surgery, none of the patients had received any treatment. This TCR came from a female donor with papillary thyroid cancer or a benign thyroid nodule (not recorded which). Some clones in this sample may be carry-over from other donors' samples. The rearrangement links TRBV6-2 or TRBV6-3 to TRBJ2-1; TRBD2 might be the D (5 bases). Sequenced sample: blood. The CDR3 DNA reads TGTGCCAGCAGTTACAGGCGGGCCCCCTACAATGAGCAGTTCTTC. This encodes CASSYRRAPYNEQFF.